The sequence of this TCR beta chain was determined in a study of neurological immune-mediated disorders. This clonotype has at least ten counts. Its target is not known. The output of every sequencing run exceeded 170 million TCR-beta sequences, derived from 15-18 subjects. MiXCR was run by TCRdb on the 5' RACE reads, yielding one entry per CDR3 protein. This sample has over 15,000 distinct CDR3 sequences, with 20% to 25% found just once. There are 14 residues in the CDR3. Germline trimming cut 0 bases from V and 6 bases from J; bases unmatched to any gene: 5. From germline, CDR1 is DFQATT and CDR2 SNEGSKA (reference sequence). Study outcomes and limitations: Multiple sclerosis patients had less TCR clonal expansion than even healthy controls, unlike HTLV-1-associated myelopathy. CDR3 amino acid sequences found in expanded clones were never shared across subjects, suggesting private repertoires in all groups.

The sample comprised PBMCs. This receptor was obtained from a man aged 50-59 years in good health. V usage is TRBV20-1 and J usage is TRBJ2-3; 8 positions match TRBD2. CDR3 region: CSARDWASGDTQYF. CDR3 nucleotides: TGCAGTGCTAGAGATTGGGCTAGCGGGGATACGCAGTATTTT.